This is a list of T cell receptor beta chains from one sample in a study of molecular identifiers for immune sequencing clone quantification. TCRdb reanalysed the PCR reads using MiXCR and keeps one entry per CDR3 protein. Of some 590,000 distinct CDR3 sequences in the sample, around 25% were seen once. The sequencing sample was made of naive CD8+ T cells from blood, with Jurkat cell RNA spiked in. The receptors were sampled from a human donor in good health. Some libraries in this study had Jurkat cell RNA spiked in. CDR3s include the opening cysteine and the closing phenylalanine or tryptophan. The order of the fields is CDR3 DNA, CDR3 protein, J gene, D gene, V gene, clone size. The D gene is left open where the match is weak. The size of a clone is reported for some rows only, either as once, few or many, or as a class for expanded clones.

DNA: TGTGCCAGCAGTTACGAGCGGGAGACAGATACGCAGTATTTT
CDR3: CASSYERETDTQYF
J: TRBJ2-3
D: TRBD2
V: TRBV6-5
size: many

DNA: TGTGCCAGCAGCCCCACATCGGGGACCCAAGCTTTCTTT
CDR3: CASSPTSGTQAFF
J: TRBJ1-1
D: .
V: TRBV5-4
size: .

DNA: TGTGCCAACAGGGGTGGCTTGGACACTGAAGCTTTCTTT
CDR3: CANRGGLDTEAFF
J: TRBJ1-1
D: TRBD1
V: TRBV11-2
size: .

DNA: TGTGCCAGCTCATCACCCCCCCCCGGGGCTAACTATGGCTACACCTTC
CDR3: CASSSPPPGANYGYTF
J: TRBJ1-2
D: .
V: TRBV18
size: few

DNA: TGTGCCAGCAGTCGAGGACAGGGTAATCAGCCCCAGCATTTT
CDR3: CASSRGQGNQPQHF
J: TRBJ1-5
D: TRBD1
V: TRBV28
size: many

DNA: TGTGCCAGCAGTTATTACCCGGGGGAAGTCGGGGAGCTGTTTTTT
CDR3: CASSYYPGEVGELFF
J: TRBJ2-2
D: .
V: TRBV6-6
size: few

DNA: TGTGCCAGCACTGAAACCGGGGAGCTGTTTTTT
CDR3: CASTETGELFF
J: TRBJ2-2
D: .
V: TRBV2
size: many

DNA: TGCAGTGCTAGAAGTGGGCTAGCGGGAGGCGGCCTTGACTCCTACGAGCAGTACTTC
CDR3: CSARSGLAGGGLDSYEQYF
J: TRBJ2-7
D: TRBD2
V: TRBV20-1
size: .

DNA: TGTGCCAGCAGCTTGGGGACCAACGAGCAGTACTTC
CDR3: CASSLGTNEQYF
J: TRBJ2-7
D: .
V: TRBV5-4
size: many

DNA: TGTGCCAGCTTCCCCCACGGGGAGACTAATGAAAAACTGTTTTTT
CDR3: CASFPHGETNEKLFF
J: TRBJ1-4
D: .
V: TRBV7-9
size: .

DNA: TGTGCCAGCAGCTTAGATTTCGGACCGGGTGCCTACGAGCAGTACTTC
CDR3: CASSLDFGPGAYEQYF
J: TRBJ2-7
D: .
V: TRBV11-2
size: .

DNA: TGTGCCAGCAGCTTAGACAGTACTGGGGCCAACGTCCTGACTTTC
CDR3: CASSLDSTGANVLTF
J: TRBJ2-6
D: .
V: TRBV7-2
size: .

DNA: TGTGCCAGCGGACCCGCCGAGACCCAGTACTTC
CDR3: CASGPAETQYF
J: TRBJ2-5
D: .
V: TRBV27
size: once

DNA: TGTGCCAGCAGCATTGACAGAGGACTAGCGGGGAACAATGAGCAGTTCTTC
CDR3: CASSIDRGLAGNNEQFF
J: TRBJ2-1
D: TRBD2
V: TRBV13
size: .

DNA: TGTGCCGGCAGCTTACTGGCGGGGGCCGTCGAAGAGCAGTACTTC
CDR3: CAGSLLAGAVEEQYF
J: TRBJ2-7
D: .
V: TRBV11-2
size: .

DNA: TGTGCCAGCAGCTTAGGGCAGGGGGTTTTAGATACGCAGTATTTT
CDR3: CASSLGQGVLDTQYF
J: TRBJ2-3
D: TRBD1
V: TRBV11-2
size: .

DNA: TGTGCCAGCAGTTACTCGAACCCAGCGGGGGGGCGAGGACTTCAAGAGACCCAGTACTTC
CDR3: CASSYSNPAGGRGLQETQYF
J: TRBJ2-5
D: TRBD2
V: TRBV6-5
size: .

DNA: TGTGCCAGCAGCCCTACAGGGGGCGAGGGGAATGAGCAGTTCTTC
CDR3: CASSPTGGEGNEQFF
J: TRBJ2-1
D: TRBD1
V: TRBV7-2
size: many

DNA: TGCGCCAGCAGCCAAGAGATTCCAGCTTTTCGGTCCTACGAGCAGTACTTC
CDR3: CASSQEIPAFRSYEQYF
J: TRBJ2-7
D: .
V: TRBV4-1
size: few

DNA: TGTGCCAGTTCCCCCCAATGGAGTGGGAGCACTGAAGCTTTCTTT
CDR3: CASSPQWSGSTEAFF
J: TRBJ1-1
D: .
V: TRBV11-2
size: .

DNA: TGTGCCAGCAGCCCCACGATCGGGACAGGGGGTCGAGAGCAGTACTTC
CDR3: CASSPTIGTGGREQYF
J: TRBJ2-7
D: TRBD1
V: TRBV12-3/TRBV12-4
size: .

DNA: TGTGCCAGCAGTTACCGCAAACCCACCGGGGAGCTGTTTTTT
CDR3: CASSYRKPTGELFF
J: TRBJ2-2
D: .
V: TRBV6-5
size: many

DNA: TGTGCCAGCAGCTCAAAGTCCAGGGAAGCTTTCTTT
CDR3: CASSSKSREAFF
J: TRBJ1-1
D: .
V: TRBV5-8
size: many

DNA: TGTGCCAGCAGCCAAGGGCAGGGGGATGGGAATGAGCAGTTCTTC
CDR3: CASSQGQGDGNEQFF
J: TRBJ2-1
D: TRBD1
V: TRBV3-1
size: .

DNA: TGTGCCAGCAGCTACCCGACGTCGAGCCCCTACGAGCACTACTTC
CDR3: CASSYPTSSPYEHYF
J: TRBJ2-7
D: .
V: TRBV7-9
size: .

DNA: TGCGCCAGCAGCCAAGATCTGGGCTTAGGGACAGGGATTCCGCCCCAGCATTTT
CDR3: CASSQDLGLGTGIPPQHF
J: TRBJ1-5
D: TRBD1
V: TRBV4-3
size: .

DNA: TGTGCCAGCAGTTTGCCGGGGGGCCTATACAATGAGCAGTTCTTC
CDR3: CASSLPGGLYNEQFF
J: TRBJ2-1
D: .
V: TRBV12-3/TRBV12-4
size: few

DNA: TGTGCCAGCAGCCACTGGGGGGACAACAACTACGAGCAGTACTTC
CDR3: CASSHWGDNNYEQYF
J: TRBJ2-7
D: .
V: TRBV6-1
size: few

DNA: TGTGCCAGCAGCCAAGTCCCTCCCGGGACAGTCGGAGGTGAAGAAAAACTGTTTTTT
CDR3: CASSQVPPGTVGGEEKLFF
J: TRBJ1-4
D: TRBD1
V: TRBV3-1
size: many

DNA: TGTGCCAGCACGTTAAGTAGCGGGAGGGCCCGCAATGAGCAGTTCTTC
CDR3: CASTLSSGRARNEQFF
J: TRBJ2-1
D: TRBD2
V: TRBV12-3/TRBV12-4
size: few

DNA: TGTGCCAGCAGCTTAGTGGCGGGGGCCGAGGAGCAGTACTTC
CDR3: CASSLVAGAEEQYF
J: TRBJ2-7
D: .
V: TRBV7-9
size: many

DNA: TGTGCCAGCAGCACCACGGGGGCACCGACCTCCTACGAGCAGTACTTC
CDR3: CASSTTGAPTSYEQYF
J: TRBJ2-7
D: .
V: TRBV7-9
size: few

DNA: TGTGCCAGCAGGAGAGGGACTAGCGGGAGTCCAGATACGCAGTATTTT
CDR3: CASRRGTSGSPDTQYF
J: TRBJ2-3
D: TRBD2
V: TRBV2
size: many

DNA: TGTGCCACCAGTGATTTGAAGAGCGGGAGGCAGCTGGATGAGCAGTTCTTC
CDR3: CATSDLKSGRQLDEQFF
J: TRBJ2-1
D: TRBD2
V: TRBV24-1
size: few

DNA: TGTGCCAGCAGCTTAGGCCTTGGGCACGAAGTCCAACTGTTTTTT
CDR3: CASSLGLGHEVQLFF
J: TRBJ1-4
D: .
V: TRBV7-9
size: .

DNA: TGTGCCAGCAACCAAGAGGCCGTGACTGAGGACGAGCAGTACTTC
CDR3: CASNQEAVTEDEQYF
J: TRBJ2-7
D: .
V: TRBV14
size: .

DNA: TGTGCCAGCAGTGAAGGACTAGCGGATGCACGTTACAATGAGCAGTTCTTC
CDR3: CASSEGLADARYNEQFF
J: TRBJ2-1
D: TRBD2
V: TRBV25-1
size: .

DNA: TGTGCCAGCAGCTTATTGGCGGGAGGGCTCACAGATACGCAGTATTTT
CDR3: CASSLLAGGLTDTQYF
J: TRBJ2-3
D: TRBD2
V: TRBV11-2
size: many

DNA: TGTGCCAGCAGAGAAATACAGGGGAGGATGCCCGGGGAGCTGTTTTTT
CDR3: CASREIQGRMPGELFF
J: TRBJ2-2
D: .
V: TRBV6-2/TRBV6-3
size: .

DNA: TGTGCCAGCAGCTTGGTGGGTAGCGGGAGTGCAATAGATACGCAGTATTTT
CDR3: CASSLVGSGSAIDTQYF
J: TRBJ2-3
D: TRBD2
V: TRBV5-5
size: few

DNA: TGTGCCAGCAGCCCGCGGGCCGTCCTTTTCCACGAGCAGTACTTC
CDR3: CASSPRAVLFHEQYF
J: TRBJ2-7
D: .
V: TRBV5-5
size: many

DNA: TGTGCAAGTCGCCCTTCCGATCAGCCCCAGCATTTT
CDR3: CASRPSDQPQHF
J: TRBJ1-5
D: .
V: TRBV12-2
size: .

DNA: TGTGCCACCAGTGATTTTACAGCATCCGGGGAGCTGTTTTTT
CDR3: CATSDFTASGELFF
J: TRBJ2-2
D: .
V: TRBV24-1
size: many